The TCR beta chain described here comes from a study of blood T cell repertoires in COVID-19. CDR1 is LNHDA, CDR2 SQIVND, per germline (reference sequence). V was cut by 7 bases and J by 6 bases, with 12 bases left in between. The CDR3 runs 13 residues. Per the study methods: It was from reference gene primer amplification that nucleated cell counts were estimated. Using immunoSEQ multiplex PCR, the repertoire was profiled, and TCRdb retains in-frame clones only, with some absent. The V and J calls and clone size are taken from that table; D and trimming were inferred from the DNA. The repertoire holds 150,000 or so clones, around nine tenths seen once, with approximately 10% in the top ten. While infection was still active, Seattle patients were enrolled and then followed longitudinally.

The material sequenced was peripheral blood. The genes are TRBV19 and TRBJ1-4; tentative D call: TRBD1 (5 bases). The TCR sequence derives from a woman aged 65 to 85 with COVID-19, enrolled during active disease. CDR3 amino acids: CASMGLVDEKLFF. The CDR3 DNA reads as TGTGCCAGTATGGGACTCGTTGATGAAAAACTGTTTTTT.